This T cell receptor (beta chain) was sequenced during a study of cytomegalovirus exposure and HLA in healthy donors. The wider study: Among the 398 genotyped donors, 70% to 90% were placed in the Caucasian-associated ancestry cluster. Findings and limits, study-wide: A list of 150 to 200 TCR beta chains associated with cytomegalovirus was given.

Healthy individuals who donated bone marrow served as the donors. CDR1 is LNHDA and CDR2 is SQIVND in the germline V gene (reference sequence). The CDR3 length is 16 residues. Unmatched junction bases numbered 9, after V lost 5 bases and J lost 1 base. Amplification used 60 Vbeta primers and 13 Jbeta primers. This table comes from immunoSEQ multiplex PCR, and its TCRdb copy is limited to in-frame clones, with some not included. The table records 150,000 or so clones, about 85% of them present only once. As for this clone: Antigen unknown.

This clonotype was sampled from a man younger than 35 in good health and CMV-seropositive. The rearrangement joins TRBV19 to TRBJ2-7; 9 bases are a match to TRBD1. The sequenced material came from PBMCs. The CDR3 region is CASSPAGTGRSYEQYF. The CDR3 DNA follows: TGTGCCAGTAGTCCGGCCGGGACAGGGCGATCCTACGAGCAGTACTTC.